These T cell receptor beta chains were read from a single sample in a study of cytomegalovirus exposure and HLA in healthy donors. Profiled with immunoSEQ multiplex PCR; TCRdb holds only in-frame clones, not every one. The sample lists more than 80,000 clones; about 88% were seen once. The source material was PBMCs. These receptors were obtained from a young woman in good health and CMV-seropositive. Each CDR3 is given with its conserved first and last residue. The D gene is left open where the match is weak. Some rows mark clone size as missing; the rest say once, few, many or name a class of expanded clone.

cdr3_length j_call d_call clone_size v_call cdr3_nt cdr3_aa
15 TRBJ2-1 NA once TRBV11-2 TGTGCCAGCAGCTTTATAAGGGGAACATACAATGAGCAGTTCTTC CASSFIRGTYNEQFF
15 TRBJ2-3 TRBD2 NA TRBV5-4 TGTGCCAGCAGCTTGCCTAGCGGGGGTTCAGATACGCAGTATTTT CASSLPSGGSDTQYF
12 TRBJ2-7 NA NA TRBV27 TGTGCCAGCAGTTTTTGGGGGGACGAGCAGTACTTC CASSFWGDEQYF
14 TRBJ1-1 TRBD1 few TRBV10-1 TGCGCCAGCAGTGCTACAGGGGGCAACACTGAAGCTTTCTTT CASSATGGNTEAFF
14 TRBJ2-7 TRBD2 NA TRBV4-2 TGTGCCAGCAGCCCTGAGCGGGGCTACTACGAGCAGTACTTC CASSPERGYYEQYF
13 TRBJ2-7 TRBD1 once TRBV5-1 TGCGCCAGCAGCCCAGGGACAGGGGGCGAGCAGTACTTC CASSPGTGGEQYF
17 TRBJ2-2 NA NA TRBV10-2 TGCGCCAGCAGTGAGTCGATTGTGGGGGGGCCGGACGGGGAGCTGTTTTTT CASSESIVGGPDGELFF
16 TRBJ1-2 TRBD1 NA TRBV10-3 TGTGCCATCAGTGAGATGGGGGACAGCGTTAACTATGGCTACACCTTC CAISEMGDSVNYGYTF
13 TRBJ2-5 NA NA TRBV10-1 TGCGCCAGCAGTGATCGGGTTGGGGAGACCCAGTACTTC CASSDRVGETQYF
16 TRBJ2-5 TRBD2 few TRBV15 TGTGCCACCAGCAGAGGAAAGAATAGCGGGGCCGAGACCCAGTACTTC CATSRGKNSGAETQYF
15 TRBJ2-7 NA NA TRBV11-2 TGTGCCAGCAGCTTAGGGACGACAGTCTCCTACGAGCAGTACTTC CASSLGTTVSYEQYF